The 27 T cell receptor beta chains below were found in one sample sequenced in a study of blood T cell repertoires in COVID-19. Profiling relied on immunoSEQ multiplex PCR, and the TCRdb table lists in-frame clones only, not all of them. The sample records a few hundred thousand clones, about 90% being singletons. The sequencing input was PBMCs or T cells enriched from blood (not recorded which). The receptors were sampled from a woman younger than 45 who had recovered from COVID-19.

This clone has more than one count but fewer than ten. The chain joins TRBV14 to TRBJ2-7, with 8 bases matching TRBD2. Trimming cost V 4 bases and J 12 bases; bases outside gene matches: 17. The CDR3 has 15 residues. CDR1 SGHDN and CDR2 FVKESK come from the germline V gene. The CDR3 sequence: CASSPIRTEGLGLYF. CDR3 DNA: TGTGCCAGCAGCCCCATTAGGACGGAGGGACTAGGATTGTACTTC.

J is TRBJ1-1 and V is TRBV21-1; TRBD1, the D gene given by the table, was not confirmed from the DNA. TRBV21-1 is a pseudogene locus. The CDR3 runs 16 residues. In DNA form, the CDR3 reads TGTGCCAGCAGCACGCGGGACAGGCTCATGAACACTGAAGCTTTCTTT. Translated: CASSTRDRLMNTEAFF.

The chain uses TRBV19 and TRBJ2-3, with TRBD2 matching 9 bases. The germline V gene has CDR1 LNHDA and CDR2 SQIVND (reference sequence). This CDR3 comprises 17 residues. V dropped 3 bases and J dropped 0; count of bases not matched to a gene: 7. The CDR3 here is CASSMALAGRSTDTQYF. The CDR3 region has the DNA TGTGCCAGTAGTATGGCGCTAGCGGGGCGAAGCACAGATACGCAGTATTTT.

The CDR3 loop is CASSLGSGNTEAFF. The CDR3 DNA reads as TGTGCCAGCAGCTTAGGCAGTGGGAACACTGAAGCTTTCTTT. The chain carries TRBV7-9 and TRBJ1-1; the D is unclear. Per the germline V gene, CDR1 is SEHNR and CDR2 is FQNEAQ (reference sequence). The CDR3 sequence is 14 residues long. V lost 1 base to trimming and J lost 1 base, with 7 bases between them.

The rearrangement uses TRBV9 and TRBJ2-3; 8 bases map to TRBD1. This CDR3 region has 14 residues. V lost 3 bases, J lost 7 bases, and 7 bases stayed unmatched. Germline V gene lookup returns CDR1 SGDLS and CDR2 YYNGEE. CDR3 region: CASSATGAGYTQYF. The CDR3 nucleotides read TGTGCCAGCAGCGCGACAGGGGCGGGTTATACGCAGTATTTT.

This chain joins TRBV27 and TRBJ2-2, with a weak D call TRBD1 (6 bases). Between the trimmed V and J ends, which lost 9 bases and 4 bases, there was a span of 12 bases. Germline V gene data show CDR1 as MNHEY and CDR2 as SMNVEV (reference sequence). The CDR3 length is 13 residues. The CDR3 DNA sequence: TGTGCCAGTGCAACAGGGTCCACCGGGGAGCTGTTTTTT. This sequence encodes CASATGSTGELFF.

The rearrangement joins TRBV6-5 to TRBJ1-4; D ambiguous. Germline assignment: CDR1 MNHEY and CDR2 SVGAGI. The V gene lost 6 bases and the J gene lost 6 bases, with 11 bases spanning the gap. This CDR3 is built from 13 residues. The CDR3 region is CASSHGLDEKLFF. CDR3 in DNA: TGTGCCAGCAGCCACGGTCTGGATGAAAAACTGTTTTTT.

The V gene is TRBV5-1, the J gene TRBJ1-1, with 7 nucleotides matching TRBD1. This CDR3 contains 14 residues. Per germline, CDR1 SGHRS and CDR2 YFSETQ. V was pared by 3 bases and J by 0 bases, with 2 bases of the junction left unmatched. The CDR3 spells CASSSGQMNTEAFF. The DNA for the CDR3 is TGCGCCAGCAGCTCGGGACAGATGAACACTGAAGCTTTCTTT. The whole variable domain, remainder taken from reference TRBV5-1 and TRBJ1-1, is KAGVTQTPRYLIKTRGQQVTLSCSPISGHRSVSWYQQTPGQGLQFLFEYFSETQRNKGNFPGRFSGRQFSNSRSEMNVSTLELGDSALYLCASSSGQMNTEAFFGQGTRLTVV.

J is TRBJ1-2 and V is TRBV16; 8 bases fit TRBD1. V gave up 4 bases and J gave up 5 bases; unmatched junction bases: 9. CDR1 and CDR2 from the germline V gene are KGHSY and FQNENV. The CDR3 extends over 15 amino acids. In DNA form, the CDR3 reads TGTGCCAGCAGCCCTCCCGGTGGACAGGGTTATGGCTACACCTTC. It codes for CASSPPGGQGYGYTF.

This rearrangement joins TRBV11-2 to TRBJ1-5; a possible D gene is TRBD1 (5 bases). Trimming stripped 5 bases from V and 2 bases from J, with 19 bases between. Germline CDR1 reads SGHAT; CDR2 reads FQNNGV. The CDR3 runs 17 residues. In DNA, the CDR3 is TGTGCCAGCAGCGATAAAGGGGTCCAGGTTGGCAATCAGCCCCAGCATTTT. Amino acids: CASSDKGVQVGNQPQHF.

The rearrangement joins TRBV14 to TRBJ1-2; D is possibly TRBD1 (6 bases). Germline CDR1 SGHDN, CDR2 FVKESK. The CDR3 totals 15 residues. Trimming removed 1 base from V and 6 bases from J, with 15 bases in between. CDR3 sequence reads: CASSQGNSRGHGYTF. The CDR3 coding sequence is TGTGCCAGCAGCCAAGGCAATAGCAGGGGACATGGCTACACCTTC.

V and J are TRBV6-5 and TRBJ1-1, with D hard to call. There are 12 residues in the CDR3. With 7 bases removed from V and 8 bases from J, the gap between germline ends came to 14 bases. Germline V gives CDR1 MNHEY, CDR2 SVGAGI. CDR3 residues: CASTATVGEAFF. CDR3 DNA sequence: TGTGCCAGCACGGCCACCGTGGGCGAAGCTTTCTTT.

J is TRBJ2-3 and V is TRBV7-9; TRBD1 aligns across 11 bases. V lost 4 bases to trimming and J lost 3 bases; unmatched junction nucleotides: 3. The CDR3 spans 15 residues. Germline V gives CDR1 SEHNR, CDR2 FQNEAQ (reference sequence). CDR3 sequence (DNA): TGTGCCAGCAGCTCCCGGGACAGGGGGACAGATACGCAGTATTTT. It yields the protein CASSSRDRGTDTQYF.

The chain combines TRBV7-8 with TRBJ1-1; 7 bases match TRBD1. The V gene end was trimmed by 0 bases and the J gene end by 2 bases; junction bases not matched to a gene: 9. In germline, CDR1 is SGHVS, CDR2 FQNEAQ. The CDR3 consists of 17 residues. The CDR3 here is CASSLASSAGGNTEAFF. CDR3 nucleotide sequence: TGTGCCAGCAGCTTAGCGTCGTCGGCAGGGGGAAACACTGAAGCTTTCTTT.

The genes are TRBV13 and TRBJ2-5; TRBD2 is a possible D gene (6 bases). In germline, CDR1 is PRHDT, CDR2 FYEKMQ (reference sequence). The V gene lost 3 bases and the J gene lost 0 bases, with 8 bases spanning the gap. The CDR3 has 14 amino acids. The CDR3: CASSFRDYQETQYF. CDR3 sequence (DNA): TGTGCCAGCAGCTTCCGGGACTACCAAGAGACCCAGTACTTC. The full variable domain, rest sourced from reference TRBV13 and TRBJ2-5, is AAGVIQSPRHLIKEKRETATLKCYPIPRHDTVYWYQQGPGQDPQFLISFYEKMQSDKGSIPDRFSAQQFSDYHSELNMSSLELGDSALYFCASSFRDYQETQYFGPGTRLLVL.

CDR3 in DNA: TGCGCCAGCAGCTTAGGGACAGGACGCAATCAGCCCCAGCATTTT. This translates into CASSLGTGRNQPQHF. The chain joins TRBV5-1 to TRBJ1-5; 8 bases map to TRBD1. Germline loops: CDR1 SGHRS, CDR2 YFSETQ. V dropped 2 bases and J dropped 2; count of bases not matched to a gene: 3. The CDR3 covers 15 residues.

The sample holds one count of this clone. This sequence joins TRBV9 and TRBJ2-5; 7 bases match TRBD1. Looked up from germline, CDR1 is SGDLS and CDR2 is YYNGEE. With V trimmed by 4 bases and J by 5 bases, 8 bases remained unmatched. CDR3 size: 14 residues. The CDR3 is CASSTNRGRETQYF. CDR3 in DNA: TGTGCCAGCAGCACTAACAGGGGTCGGGAGACCCAGTACTTC.

This chain links TRBV7-6 with TRBJ2-5, with D possibly being TRBD1 (5 bases). The V gene's germline CDR1 is SGHVS and CDR2 FNYEAQ. The CDR3 loop spans 18 amino acids. V lost 1 base, J lost 0 bases, and 18 bases lay in between. CDR3: CASSLVTLGRQYQETQYF. The CDR3 DNA follows: TGTGCCAGCAGCTTAGTTACTCTCGGCAGACAGTACCAAGAGACCCAGTACTTC.

The V and J genes are TRBV6-6 and TRBJ1-1; TRBD1 matches at 7 bases. The CDR3 totals 15 residues. V trimming: 6 bases; J trimming: 0 bases; junction bases outside the gene matches: 7. Germline V gene sequence: CDR1 MNHNY, CDR2 SVGAGI (reference sequence). In DNA form, the CDR3 reads TGTGCCAGCAGCCCAACAGGGGCCATGAACACTGAAGCTTTCTTT. Amino acids: CASSPTGAMNTEAFF.

The chain employs TRBV5-1 and TRBJ1-1, with a weak D call TRBD1 (5 bases). V lost 2 bases to trimming and J lost 2 bases, with 16 bases between them. This CDR3 has 16 residues. Germline lookup yields CDR1 SGHRS and CDR2 YFSETQ. In nucleotides, the CDR3 is TGCGCCAGCAGCTTTCGTGTTAGGCAGGGTAACACTGAAGCTTTCTTT. Protein: CASSFRVRQGNTEAFF.

This chain links TRBV6-5 with TRBJ1-6; unclear D gene. The CDR3 is 14 residues long. V lost 6 bases, J lost 11 bases, and 17 bases lay in between. CDR1 MNHEY and CDR2 SVGAGI come from the germline V gene. CDR3 nucleotides: TGTGCCAGCAGGCCCACTACTCCTATTACACCCCTCCACTTT. Its translation: CASRPTTPITPLHF.

This clone was seen a few times. This chain uses TRBV6-1 with TRBJ2-5; the D gene is possibly TRBD2 (5 bases). Germline V lookup: CDR1 MNHNS, CDR2 SASEGT. V lost 2 bases, J lost 7 bases, and 14 bases lay in between. The CDR3 runs to 14 residues. CDR3 bases: TGTGCCAGCAGTGAAAGCAGGCCCGCGGGGACCCAGTACTTC. This sequence encodes CASSESRPAGTQYF.

A note on this clone: One junction end does not reproduce the germline sequence, and a read error may be involved. The chain employs TRBV12-5 and TRBJ2-6; TRBD2 aligns across 7 bases. The CDR3 spans 17 residues. Germline-derived CDR1 and CDR2 are LGHNT and FRNRAP. In DNA, the CDR3 is TGTGCTTGTGGTTTGCCTGGGGGGGGGTGGGGGGCCAACGTCCTGACTTTC. Its protein product is CACGLPGGGWGANVLTF.

This chain uses TRBV19 with TRBJ2-3, with D maybe TRBD2 (7 bases). V lost 7 bases and J 5 bases, leaving 19 bases between the germline ends. This CDR3 spans 15 amino acids. In germline, CDR1 is LNHDA, CDR2 SQIVND (reference sequence). The CDR3 DNA follows: TGTGCCAGTACCTATGGGGCAGGGGAGGGAGATACGCAGTATTTT. It codes for CASTYGAGEGDTQYF.

This rearrangement joins TRBV28 to TRBJ2-2; possible D gene TRBD2, 5 bases. V dropped 7 bases and J dropped 4 bases, with 16 bases sitting between them. CDR1 and CDR2 from the germline V gene are MDHEN and SYDVKM. This CDR3 region has 15 residues. CDR3 residues: CASNSGERFTGELFF. The CDR3 DNA follows: TGTGCCAGCAATTCCGGGGAAAGGTTCACCGGGGAGCTGTTTTTT. The whole variable domain, filled in from reference TRBV28 and TRBJ2-2, reads DVKVTQSSRYLVKRTGEKVFLECVQDMDHENMFWYRQDPGLGLRLIYFSYDVKMKEKGDIPEGYSVSREKKERFSLILESASTNQTSMYLCASNSGERFTGELFFGEGSRLTVL.

V and J are TRBV7-2 and TRBJ1-5; 9 nucleotides agree with TRBD1. V trimming: 0 bases; J trimming: 6 bases; junction bases outside the gene matches: 3. The CDR3 sequence is 15 residues long. Per germline, CDR1 SGHTA and CDR2 FQGNSA. This CDR3 reads CASSLAQGAFQPQHF. CDR3 coding DNA: TGTGCCAGCAGCTTAGCACAGGGGGCTTTTCAGCCCCAGCATTTT.

The V and J genes are TRBV15 and TRBJ2-1, with 7 bases that match TRBD2. From germline, CDR1 is LNHNV and CDR2 YYDKDF (reference sequence). The CDR3 contains 19 residues. V lost 3 bases, J lost 6 bases, and 20 bases stayed unmatched. The CDR3 nucleotides are TGTGCCACCAGCAGTAAGTTCTCAAGGACGGATTCTAGCGGCAATGAGCAGTTCTTC. This sequence encodes CATSSKFSRTDSSGNEQFF. Filled out from reference TRBV15 and TRBJ2-1, the complete variable domain reads DAMVIQNPRYQVTQFGKPVTLSCSQTLNHNVMYWYQQKSSQAPKLLFHYYDKDFNNEADTPDNFQSRRPNTSFCFLDIRSPGLGDTAMYLCATSSKFSRTDSSGNEQFFGPGTRLTVL.